A single sample is the source of the 3 T cell receptor beta chains below, sequenced in a study of OX40 agonist ivuxolimab in advanced cancers. The assay was immunoSEQ multiplex PCR, and TCRdb's table has in-frame clones only and misses some. This sample has around 32,000 clones, with around nine tenths found just once. The starting material was CD4+ or CD8+ T cells sorted from blood, obtained in a trial of the OX40 agonist ivuxolimab. Receptors originate from an adult with an advanced solid tumor such as melanoma, head and neck, liver or kidney cancer.

This clone has more than one count but fewer than ten. The rearrangement uses TRBV28 and TRBJ1-2, with D tentatively TRBD1 (6 bases). Germline V gene lookup returns CDR1 MDHEN and CDR2 SYDVKM. CDR3 length: 13 amino acids. Trimming pared 5 bases from V and 8 bases from J, leaving 15 bases between. The CDR3 protein is CASSPRGATGYTF. Here the CDR3 DNA reads TGTGCCAGCAGTCCCCGGGGGGCGACCGGCTACACCTTC.

V is TRBV15 and J is TRBJ2-7; D gene ambiguous. The V end lost 3 bases, the J end lost 2 bases, and 11 bases lay between the germline ends. Germline loops: CDR1 LNHNV, CDR2 YYDKDF (reference sequence). This CDR3 contains 14 residues. CDR3 amino acids: CATSSRGNTYEQYF. CDR3 DNA sequence: TGTGCCACCAGCAGTAGAGGAAACACCTACGAGCAGTACTTC.

This rearrangement joins TRBV9 to TRBJ2-7; D not resolved. V lost 0 bases and J 2 bases, leaving 12 bases between the germline ends. This CDR3 is 15 amino acids long. The germline V gene has CDR1 SGDLS and CDR2 YYNGEE. The DNA of the CDR3 is TGTGCCAGCAGCGTAGGAAGCTCTGATACCTACGAGCAGTACTTC. Its translation is CASSVGSSDTYEQYF.